This T cell receptor (beta chain) originates from a study of human T cells and chemical hapten exposure. Study information: Diagnoses of alopecia areata, totalis or universalis occurred in mostly female patients. The study's findings and limits: TCRs above 1 in 1000 frequency stayed constant with DPC sensitization.

A note on this clonotype: Its target is not known.

The CDR3 contains 16 residues. The germline gives CDR1 SGHDT, CDR2 YYEEEE. V was clipped by 0 bases and J by 6 bases, with 15 bases between them. The library tagged individual cDNA molecules with unique molecular identifiers. TCRdb reprocessed the RACE reads with MiXCR, giving one entry per CDR3 protein. The data contain approximately 370,000 distinct CDR3 sequences, approximately 5% of them singletons. Sample time point: pre-sensitization, week 0. Treatment described: therapeutic diphenylcyclopropenone sensitization with weekly scalp DPC. Prior to application of each patch test, blood was drawn. This clonotype was sampled from a young woman with alopecia areata. Some clones in this sample may be carry-over from other donors' samples. The chain links TRBV5-6 to TRBJ2-2; a weak D match, TRBD1 (5 bases). The source material was whole blood, sampled in connection with sensitization to the hapten diphenylcyclopropenone (DPC). CDR3 loop: CASSLVVQGPAGELFF. The DNA for the CDR3 is TGTGCCAGCAGCTTGGTGGTCCAGGGTCCGGCCGGGGAGCTGTTTTTT.